Listed here are 10 T cell receptor beta chains from one sample, sequenced in a study of blood T cell repertoires in COVID-19 (dated by TCRdb to the early 2020s). The receptor library was made with the immunoSEQ multiplex PCR assay. The source is immuneACCESS, and TCRdb retained only in-frame sequences with V and J called. Part of the clones is not carried over; for the studies checked, unresolved V genes explain less than half of this, and the remainder is unexplained. Present in this sample are tens of thousands of clones, 65% to 85% of which were seen just once. Approximately 2.5% of the sample is taken by the ten largest. The sample was peripheral blood. The receptors derive from a man aged 45-65 years with acute or convalescent COVID-19.

This clone was detected only once. The chain recombines TRBV5-1 with TRBJ2-1, with D possibly matching TRBD2 (5 bases). Germline V gives CDR1 SGHRS, CDR2 YFSETQ. The CDR3 is 12 residues long. The ends were cut back, 4 bases at V and 9 bases at J, with 11 bases in the middle. DNA for the CDR3: TGCGCCAGCAGCCCCCGCGCGGGTGAGCAGTTCTTC. This encodes CASSPRAGEQFF.

The chain carries TRBV9 and TRBJ1-4; 8 bases line up with TRBD1. Looked up from germline, CDR1 is SGDLS and CDR2 is YYNGEE. With 0 bases clipped from V and 8 bases from J, the junction kept 3 bases outside the gene matches. This CDR3 is built from 14 residues. The CDR3 sequence: CASSVGQGTEKLFF. The DNA of the CDR3 is TGTGCCAGCAGCGTAGGACAGGGGACCGAAAAACTGTTTTTT.

V gene TRBV5-6 combines with J gene TRBJ1-5; a possible D gene is TRBD1 (6 bases). The CDR3 has 17 residues. V dropped 4 bases and J dropped 4 bases, with 21 bases sitting between them. From germline, CDR1 is SGHDT and CDR2 YYEEEE. CDR3 in DNA: TGTGCCAGCAGCCTATACGGGGGGGGCCCAAGTAATCAGCCCCAGCATTTT. It codes for CASSLYGGGPSNQPQHF.

The sample holds one count of this clone. V gene TRBV3-1 (or the pseudogene TRBV3-2) combines with J gene TRBJ2-4; D unresolved. V lost 0 bases to trimming and J lost 6 bases, with 15 bases between them. CDR3 length equals 16 residues. Germline V gives CDR1 LGHDT, CDR2 YNNKEL (reference sequence). As DNA, the CDR3 is TGTGCCAGCAGCCAAGAGCTACGAAAGCCTACAAACATTCAGTACTTC. This translates into CASSQELRKPTNIQYF.

J is TRBJ2-7 and V is TRBV4-2; a possible D gene is TRBD2 (6 bases). CDR1 and CDR2 from the germline V gene are LGHNA and YNFKEQ. V lost 0 bases and J lost 7, with 13 bases in between. CDR3 length: 14 residues. The CDR3 region is CASSQEGGVGEQYF. The CDR3 coding sequence is TGTGCCAGCAGCCAAGAGGGCGGGGTTGGGGAGCAGTACTTC.

The V and J genes are TRBV10-3 and TRBJ1-2, with D possibly matching TRBD1 (6 bases). V lost 2 bases to trimming and J lost 0 bases, with 19 bases between them. Germline assignment: CDR1 ENHRY and CDR2 SYGVKD. The CDR3 runs 18 residues. The CDR3 DNA is TGTGCCATCAGTGAGAAAGTAGGGGGTGGTGGAACTAACTATGGCTACACCTTC. Translated: CAISEKVGGGGTNYGYTF.

This CDR3 reads CASSFGQGQRETQYF. The CDR3 DNA reads TGTGCCAGCAGTTTCGGACAGGGGCAACGAGAGACCCAGTACTTC. This sequence joins TRBV3-1 (or the pseudogene TRBV3-2) and TRBJ2-5, with TRBD1 matching over 9 bases. This CDR3 spans 15 amino acids. Germline V gives CDR1 LGHDT, CDR2 YNNKEL (reference sequence). With V trimmed by 6 bases and J by 4 bases, 9 bases remained unmatched.

The J gene is TRBJ1-3, the V gene TRBV19; 10 bases fit TRBD1. This CDR3 is 15 amino acids long. The germline V gene has CDR1 LNHDA and CDR2 SQIVND (reference sequence). The V segment lost 3 bases and the J segment 2 bases; nucleotides outside the gene matches: 1. The CDR3 bases are TGTGCCAGTAGTATCGACAGGGGGCCTGGAAACACCATATATTTT. It is translated as CASSIDRGPGNTIYF.

This clone has only a few counts. The chain couples TRBV21-1 to TRBJ1-2; no DNA check was done on the table's D call, TRBD1. TRBV21-1 is assigned pseudogene status. The CDR3 extends over 18 amino acids. The CDR3 is CASSPPNGGQGASYGYTF. In DNA, the CDR3 is TGTGCCAGCAGCCCCCCAAATGGGGGACAGGGAGCCTCCTATGGCTACACCTTC.

This clone was found once. This chain links TRBV6-5 with TRBJ1-2, with TRBD1 identical over 8 bases. Germline-derived CDR1 and CDR2 are MNHEY and SVGAGI. This CDR3 is built from 15 residues. V was clipped by 8 bases and J by 4 bases; unmatched bases: 12. Here the CDR3 reads CASRSRTGQVYGYTF. In DNA form, the CDR3 reads TGTGCCAGCCGCTCCCGGACAGGGCAAGTCTATGGCTACACCTTC.